These 29 T cell receptor beta chains originate from one sample sequenced in a study of blood T cell repertoires in COVID-19. Libraries were prepared by immunoSEQ multiplex PCR; TCRdb keeps only in-frame clonotypes and omits some of them. The table lists 120,000 or so clones, 84% of them singletons, with nearly 4% in the top ten. What was sequenced was PBMCs or T cells enriched from blood (not recorded which). The receptor set was obtained from a woman in her twenties or thirties who had recovered from COVID-19.

V is TRBV18 and J is TRBJ2-1, with 7 bases matching TRBD1. Germline lookup yields CDR1 KGHSH and CDR2 LQKENI. The CDR3 is 16 residues long. V was pared by 3 bases and J by 3 bases, with 8 bases of the junction left unmatched. CDR3 in amino acids: CASSPLTGSLYNEQFF. The CDR3 coding sequence is TGTGCCAGCTCACCCTTGACAGGGTCGCTCTACAATGAGCAGTTCTTC.

V is TRBV30 and J is TRBJ2-7; a possible D gene is TRBD2 (5 bases). The V gene lost 4 bases and the J gene lost 3 bases, with 7 bases spanning the gap. The germline V gene encodes CDR1 GTSNPN and CDR2 SVGIG (reference sequence). The CDR3 is made up of 11 amino acids. The CDR3 region has the DNA TGTGCCTGGACGAGCGGCTACGAGCAGTACTTC. Translation gives CAWTSGYEQYF. The whole variable domain, remainder taken from reference TRBV30 and TRBJ2-7, is SQTIHQWPATLVQPVGSPLSLECTVEGTSNPNLYWYRQAAGRGLQLLFYSVGIGQISSEVPQNLSASRPQDRQFILSSKKLLLSDSGFYLCAWTSGYEQYFGPGTRLTVT.

The chain links TRBV6-4 to TRBJ2-1; 10 nucleotides agree with TRBD1. Germline V gene lookup returns CDR1 MRHNA and CDR2 SNTAGT. The V segment lost 3 bases and the J segment 5 bases; nucleotides outside the gene matches: 7. The CDR3 is 16 residues long. Written as DNA, the CDR3 is TGTGCCAGCAGTGAATCTTCGGGACAGGGGAACAATGAGCAGTTCTTC. It translates to CASSESSGQGNNEQFF.

The J gene is TRBJ2-7, the V gene TRBV6-2 or TRBV6-3; TRBD1 matches at 7 bases. CDR1 is MNHEY and CDR2 is SVGEGT in the germline V gene. Losses at the gene ends were 5 bases for V and 7 bases for J; bases not matched to a gene: 14. The CDR3 is 15 amino acids. In DNA, the CDR3 is TGTGCCAGCAGTCGACCGGGGACAGCCGGTAGAGAGCAGTACTTC. Translating gives CASSRPGTAGREQYF.

V gene TRBV6-1 combines with J gene TRBJ2-2; a weak D match, TRBD2 (6 bases). This CDR3 contains 14 residues. The V end lost 3 bases, the J end lost 7 bases, and 12 bases lay between the germline ends. The V gene's germline CDR1 is MNHNS and CDR2 SASEGT. The CDR3 bases are TGTGCCAGCAGTGAGACTAGAGTTGGCGGGGAGCTGTTTTTT. This sequence encodes CASSETRVGGELFF.

The sample holds a few counts of this clone. The V gene is TRBV4-1, the J gene TRBJ2-5, with 13 nucleotides matching TRBD2. CDR1 and CDR2 from the germline V gene are MGHRA and YSYEKL. After removal of 3 bases from V and 5 bases from J, the junction contained 3 bases not matched to a gene. This CDR3 region has 15 residues. The CDR3 coding sequence is TGCGCCAGCAGCCAGCAGACTAGCGGGAGGGAGACCCAGTACTTC. Translation: CASSQQTSGRETQYF.

The genes are TRBV28 and TRBJ1-2, with D perhaps TRBD1 (5 bases). CDR1 and CDR2 from the germline V gene are MDHEN and SYDVKM. The CDR3 contains 20 residues. V lost 1 base and J lost 2, with 26 bases in between. The CDR3 reads CASSLFRPRQGDLGNYGYTF. The DNA for the CDR3 is TGTGCCAGCAGTTTATTCCGCCCACGGCAGGGTGACCTTGGGAACTATGGCTACACCTTC.

J is TRBJ1-2 and V is TRBV5-1; D not resolved. The germline CDR1 and CDR2 sequences are SGHRS and YFSETQ. V was trimmed by 0 bases and J by 4 bases, leaving 7 bases between them. This CDR3 is 13 amino acids long. For the CDR3, the DNA is TGCGCCAGCAGCTTGGGGTCAGTCTATGGCTACACCTTC. Its protein product is CASSLGSVYGYTF.

Only one count was recorded for this clone. The rearrangement joins TRBV2 to TRBJ2-5, with 8 bases aligning to TRBD1. V shed 8 bases, J shed 2 bases, and the junction held 7 bases outside the gene matches. Per germline, CDR1 SNHLY and CDR2 FYNNEI. The CDR3 is made up of 14 amino acids. The DNA of the CDR3 is TGTGCCAGCGGAAAAGACAGGGGACAAGAGACCCAGTACTTC. Translating it yields CASGKDRGQETQYF.

The chain links TRBV29-1 to TRBJ1-6, with 12 bases matching TRBD1. This CDR3 is built from 15 residues. V dropped 6 bases and J dropped 8; count of bases not matched to a gene: 8. Germline CDR1 is SQVTM and CDR2 is ANQGSEA. This chain's CDR3 is CSVSGTGGDYSPLHF. The CDR3 DNA reads as TGCAGCGTCTCCGGGACAGGGGGCGATTATTCACCCCTCCACTTT. Based on the CDR3 plus reference TRBV29-1 and TRBJ1-6, the full variable domain is SAVISQKPSRDICQRGTSLTIQCQVDSQVTMMFWYRQQPGQSLTLIATANQGSEATYESGFVIDKFPISRPNLTFSTLTVSNMSPEDSSIYLCSVSGTGGDYSPLHFGNGTRLTVT.

The V call is TRBV5-5, the J call TRBJ1-6, with 8 bases aligning to TRBD1. J gave up 8 bases and V 2 bases, and 15 bases lay outside the gene matches. The V gene's germline CDR1 is SGHKS and CDR2 YYEKEE (reference sequence). The CDR3 length is 18 residues. DNA for the CDR3: TGTGCCAGCAGCTTTAGGGGAGGGGACCAGGGGGCTTATTCACCCCTCCACTTT. Its protein is CASSFRGGDQGAYSPLHF.

This clone was detected only once. The chain couples TRBV28 to TRBJ1-1, with TRBD1 matching over 7 bases. The CDR3 contains 14 residues. Trimming removed 4 bases from V and 0 bases from J; junction bases left unmatched: 2. The germline gives CDR1 MDHEN, CDR2 SYDVKM. The CDR3 region is CASSSDRLNTEAFF. CDR3 DNA: TGTGCCAGCAGTTCGGACAGGTTGAACACTGAAGCTTTCTTT.

A single count supports this clone. The chain is built from TRBV28 and TRBJ1-1; D ambiguous. V lost 2 bases and J lost 1, with 8 bases in between. The length of the CDR3 is 14 residues. Per germline, CDR1 MDHEN and CDR2 SYDVKM. The CDR3 nucleotides read TGTGCCAGCAGTTTAAAGCTAGCGAACACTGAAGCTTTCTTT. It yields the protein CASSLKLANTEAFF.

The CDR3, as DNA: TGTGCCTGGAGTAAAGGGACAGCCTATGCGGGGAAACTGTTTTTT. Amino acids: CAWSKGTAYAGKLFF. The chain is built from TRBV30 and TRBJ1-4; the match to TRBD1 covers 7 bases. V trimming: 2 bases; J trimming: 11 bases; junction bases outside the gene matches: 14. In germline, CDR1 is GTSNPN, CDR2 SVGIG (reference sequence). The CDR3 runs 15 residues.

The chain combines TRBV12-2 with TRBJ2-5; the table assigns TRBD2, which was not confirmed against the DNA. TRBV12-2 is marked as a pseudogene. The CDR3 extends over 18 amino acids. CDR3 loop: CASRSRTSPLVTRETQYF. The CDR3 nucleotides are TGTGCAAGTCGCTCTCGGACTAGCCCCCTCGTAACCCGAGAGACCCAGTACTTC.

The rearrangement links TRBV7-2 to TRBJ2-1; D call uncertain. Germline CDR1 reads SGHTA; CDR2 reads FQGNSA. V lost 1 base and J lost 2, with 9 bases in between. This CDR3 contains 15 residues. The DNA of the CDR3 is TGTGCCAGCAGCTTAGAACCGAGTACCTACAATGAGCAGTTCTTC. It codes for CASSLEPSTYNEQFF.

The chain recombines TRBV7-3 with TRBJ2-6; no firm D call. CDR1 SGHTA and CDR2 FQGTGA come from the germline V gene. The CDR3 spans 13 residues. V was clipped by 5 bases and J by 4 bases, with 6 bases between them. CDR3 in amino acids: CASSELGANVLTF. In DNA form, the CDR3 reads TGTGCCAGCAGCGAACTGGGGGCCAACGTCCTGACTTTC. The full variable domain, completed using reference TRBV7-3 and TRBJ2-6, is GAGVSQTPSNKVTEKGKYVELRCDPISGHTALYWYRQSLGQGPEFLIYFQGTGAADDSGLPNDRFFAVRPEGSVSTLKIQRTERGDSAVYLCASSELGANVLTFGAGSRLTVL.

The chain employs TRBV5-4 and TRBJ2-1, with D unresolved. The CDR3 runs to 12 residues. Trimming shortened V by 1 base and J by 6 bases, and 5 bases separated the two germline ends. The germline gives CDR1 SGHNT, CDR2 YYREEE (reference sequence). CDR3 sequence reads: CASSLSANEQFF. CDR3 DNA: TGTGCCAGCAGCTTGAGCGCCAATGAGCAGTTCTTC.

V and J are TRBV4-1 and TRBJ2-2; 9 bases line up with TRBD2. The germline gives CDR1 MGHRA, CDR2 YSYEKL. This CDR3 spans 17 amino acids. Trimming at V came to 1 base and at J to 2 bases, leaving 5 bases not matched to a gene. The CDR3 nucleotides are TGCGCCAGCAGCCAAGGTTTGGGACTAGCCAACACCGGGGAGCTGTTTTTT. This codes for CASSQGLGLANTGELFF.

The chain couples TRBV30 to TRBJ1-1; tentative D call: TRBD1 (5 bases). CDR1 is GTSNPN and CDR2 is SVGIG in the germline V gene (reference sequence). Trimming cost V 5 bases and J 8 bases, with 12 bases left between them. The CDR3 sequence is 11 residues long. CDR3 amino acids: CAWASRGEAFF. In nucleotides, the CDR3 is TGTGCCTGGGCTTCGCGGGGGGAAGCTTTCTTT.

The chain carries TRBV4-3 and TRBJ1-4; D is ambiguous. V shed 1 base and J shed 7 bases, with 10 bases lying between them. Germline values: CDR1 LGHNA, CDR2 YSLEER. This CDR3 spans 14 amino acids. CDR3 sequence reads: CASSQGGVGEKLFF. The DNA of the CDR3 is TGCGCCAGCAGCCAAGGGGGAGTAGGTGAAAAACTGTTTTTT.

This rearrangement joins TRBV15 to TRBJ1-1; a weak D match, TRBD1 (5 bases). CDR3 length: 13 amino acids. The germline V gene encodes CDR1 LNHNV and CDR2 YYDKDF (reference sequence). Trimming cost V 0 bases and J 5 bases, with 7 bases left between them. The CDR3 region is CATSRDRGTEAFF. In nucleotides, the CDR3 is TGTGCCACCAGCAGAGATAGGGGAACTGAAGCTTTCTTT.

The chain uses TRBV5-1 and TRBJ1-2, with a possible D match to TRBD1 (5 bases). Germline V gene data show CDR1 as SGHRS and CDR2 as YFSETQ. CDR3 length equals 13 residues. Trimming shortened V by 1 base and J by 3 bases, and 7 bases separated the two germline ends. The CDR3 nucleotides read TGCGCCAGCAGCTTGTGGGGGGACTATGGCTACACCTTC. Its protein product is CASSLWGDYGYTF.

This clone is a singleton in its sample. This sequence joins TRBV3-1 (or the pseudogene TRBV3-2) and TRBJ2-1; D remains ambiguous. Germline assignment: CDR1 LGHDT and CDR2 YNNKEL (reference sequence). V was trimmed by 1 base and J by 5 bases, leaving 12 bases between them. This CDR3 has 15 amino acids. This CDR3 is CASSQVPYLNNEQFF. Written as DNA, the CDR3 is TGTGCCAGCAGCCAAGTCCCGTACCTAAACAATGAGCAGTTCTTC.

The CDR3 region is CASSQAEPGYTF. For the CDR3, the DNA is TGTGCCAGCAGCCAGGCGGAACCCGGCTACACCTTC. V and J are TRBV14 and TRBJ1-2; D not resolved. The ends were cut back, 3 bases at V and 8 bases at J, with 10 bases in the middle. This CDR3 contains 12 residues. Germline CDR1 and CDR2: SGHDN and FVKESK.

The gene calls are TRBV28 and TRBJ2-3, with 9 bases lining up with TRBD2. The CDR3 loop spans 16 amino acids. Losses at the gene ends were 5 bases for V and 4 bases for J; bases not matched to a gene: 10. In germline, CDR1 is MDHEN, CDR2 SYDVKM. The CDR3 sequence is CASSLLAGGVADTQYF. CDR3 DNA: TGTGCCAGCAGTCTACTAGCGGGCGGAGTGGCAGATACGCAGTATTTT.

The chain recombines TRBV30 with TRBJ2-3, with TRBD2 matching over 10 bases. Per the germline V gene, CDR1 is GTSNPN and CDR2 is SVGIG (reference sequence). V dropped 4 bases and J dropped 2; count of bases not matched to a gene: 12. The CDR3 loop spans 17 amino acids. The CDR3 here is CAWTLAGVPHLTDTQYF. The CDR3, as DNA: TGTGCCTGGACTCTAGCGGGAGTTCCCCACCTCACAGATACGCAGTATTTT.

The chain couples TRBV4-1 to TRBJ2-7; the D gene is possibly TRBD2 (5 bases). V was pared by 4 bases and J by 5 bases, with 15 bases between. The CDR3 has 14 amino acids. Per the germline V gene, CDR1 is MGHRA and CDR2 is YSYEKL. CDR3: CASSLLDHSDEQYF. CDR3 DNA sequence: TGCGCCAGCAGCCTCTTGGACCATAGCGACGAGCAGTACTTC.

The chain recombines TRBV6-5 with TRBJ2-6; the D gene is possibly TRBD2 (6 bases). This CDR3 region has 15 residues. Germline V gene sequence: CDR1 MNHEY, CDR2 SVGAGI. V lost 2 bases and J 4 bases, leaving 9 bases between the germline ends. The CDR3 DNA is TGTGCCAGCAGTTACGGGGGGACGGGGGCCAACGTCCTGACTTTC. As protein: CASSYGGTGANVLTF.